This T cell receptor beta chain stems from a study of early T cells in non-severe SARS-CoV-2 infection. Overall study context: Sequencing of unsorted whole blood was done on bulk RNA, leaving chains unpaired. The study's findings and limits: VDJdb matching, biased toward anti-spike CD8 responses, missed private and CD4 specificities.

The V end was cut by 4 bases, the J end by 2 bases, with 11 bases between. In germline, CDR1 is SQVTM, CDR2 ANQGSEA. The CDR3 covers 13 residues. This clonotype appeared a few times. Its cognate antigen is unknown. Attachment of unique molecular identifiers to individual cDNA molecules was performed. Using its own MiXCR run on the 5' RACE reads, TCRdb lists one record per CDR3 protein. The table includes some 57,000 distinct CDR3 sequences, about 10% detected once. Sequenced input: whole blood. This chain uses TRBV29-1 with TRBJ2-5; D is possibly TRBD1 or TRBD2 (5 bases each). This TCR was recovered from an adult who was a healthcare worker with PCR-confirmed SARS-CoV-2 infection or an uninfected control (not recorded which). CDR3 in DNA: TGCAGCGTTGTTAAGGGACCTCAAGAGACCCAGTACTTC. It is translated as CSVVKGPQETQYF.